This T cell receptor beta chain was sequenced for a study of T cell clonality in common variable immunodeficiency. Findings and caveats of the study: CVID subjects showed higher TCRbeta clonality than healthy controls.

Each donor provided roughly 4.5 to 8.5 ml of heparinized whole blood. J was trimmed by 3 bases and V by 5 bases; bases with no gene match: 7. The CDR3 spans 15 residues. Germline CDR1 LNHDA, CDR2 SQIVND (reference sequence). This table comes from immunoSEQ multiplex PCR, and its TCRdb copy is limited to in-frame clones, with some not included. The sample yields 50,000 to 70,000 clones, without any singletons. Concerning this clone: Its antigen is currently unknown. The read gets to within 3 residues of the CDR3 end, and the germline J gene fills in the rest.

Sequencing was done on a sample of peripheral blood mononuclear cells. The TCR comes from a person aged 18 to 70 in good health. The V gene is TRBV19, the J gene TRBJ1-5; the match to TRBD1 covers 7 bases. This CDR3 is CASSPRDSYNQPQHF. The CDR3 bases that were read are TGTGCCAGTAGTCCCCGGGACAGCTACAATCAGCCC.